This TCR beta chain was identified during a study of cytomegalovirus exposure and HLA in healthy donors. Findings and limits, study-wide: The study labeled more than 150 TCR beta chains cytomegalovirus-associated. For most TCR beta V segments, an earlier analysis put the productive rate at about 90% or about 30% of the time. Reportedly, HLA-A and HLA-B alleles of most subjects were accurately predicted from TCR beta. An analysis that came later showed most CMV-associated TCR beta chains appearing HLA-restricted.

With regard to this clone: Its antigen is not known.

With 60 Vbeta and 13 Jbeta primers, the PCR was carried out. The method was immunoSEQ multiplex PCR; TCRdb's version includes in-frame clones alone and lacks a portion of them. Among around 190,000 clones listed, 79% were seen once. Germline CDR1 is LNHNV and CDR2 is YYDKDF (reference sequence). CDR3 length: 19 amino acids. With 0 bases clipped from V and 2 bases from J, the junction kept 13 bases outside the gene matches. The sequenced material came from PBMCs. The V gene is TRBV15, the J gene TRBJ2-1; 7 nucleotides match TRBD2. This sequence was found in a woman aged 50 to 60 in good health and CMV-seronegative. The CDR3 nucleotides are TGTGCCACCAGCAGAGATGCGACTAGCTCGGATACGCCCTACAATGAGCAGTTCTTC. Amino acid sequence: CATSRDATSSDTPYNEQFF.